This T cell receptor (beta chain) was recovered during a study of blood T cell repertoires in COVID-19. Background on the study: From the United States, Italy and Spain came samples of acute and convalescent COVID-19. The cDNA or gDNA used as material had been derived from T cells, B-cell-depleted T cells, or PBMCs.

The CDR3 contains 15 residues. V was trimmed by 5 bases and J by 7 bases, leaving 16 bases between them. The germline CDR1 and CDR2 sequences are SGDLS and YYNGEE. The method was immunoSEQ multiplex PCR; TCRdb's version includes in-frame clones alone and lacks a portion of them. The data show about 220,000 clones, with approximately 82% seen just once and about 3.9% held by the top ten. V usage is TRBV9 and J usage is TRBJ1-6; D not resolved. The receptor comes from a woman aged 80 or older with acute or convalescent COVID-19. The specimen sequenced was peripheral blood. CDR3 protein: CASSPVGRPNSPLHF. The DNA of the CDR3 is TGTGCCAGCAGTCCCGTAGGCAGGCCGAATTCACCCCTCCACTTT.